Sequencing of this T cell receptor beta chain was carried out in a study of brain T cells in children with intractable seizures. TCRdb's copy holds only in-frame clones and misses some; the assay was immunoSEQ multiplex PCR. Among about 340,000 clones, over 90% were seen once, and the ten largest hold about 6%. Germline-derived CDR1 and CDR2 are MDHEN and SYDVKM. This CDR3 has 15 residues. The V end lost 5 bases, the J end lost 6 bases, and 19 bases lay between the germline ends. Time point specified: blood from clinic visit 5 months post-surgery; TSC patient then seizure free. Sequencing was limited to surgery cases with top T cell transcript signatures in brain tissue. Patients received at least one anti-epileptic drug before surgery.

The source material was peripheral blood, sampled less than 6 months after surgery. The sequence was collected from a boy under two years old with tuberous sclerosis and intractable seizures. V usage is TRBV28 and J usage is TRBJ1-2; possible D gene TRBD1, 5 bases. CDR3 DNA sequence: TGTGCCAGCAGTACCGGGACCCTCAATGGTAATGGCTACACCTTC. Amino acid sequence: CASSTGTLNGNGYTF.